A single sample gave rise to the 13 T cell receptor beta chains below, sequenced in a study of blood T cell repertoires in COVID-19. The table came from immunoSEQ multiplex PCR; TCRdb's copy has only in-frame clones and leaves some out. The table shows about 490,000 clones, with 70% to 90% occurring only once. The sequencing sample was made of peripheral blood. The source of these receptors is a human donor in a cohort sampled during active COVID-19.

V is TRBV7-3 and J is TRBJ2-2; TRBD2 aligns across 13 bases. Per the germline V gene, CDR1 is SGHTA and CDR2 is FQGTGA. This CDR3 comprises 15 residues. V was clipped by 5 bases and J by 6 bases; unmatched bases: 3. The DNA for the CDR3 is TGTGCCAGCAGCCCGACTAGCGGGAGGTCCGGGGAGCTGTTTTTT. It encodes CASSPTSGRSGELFF.

The chain has TRBV7-2 and TRBJ1-2, with 7 bases lining up with TRBD1. Germline lookup yields CDR1 SGHTA and CDR2 FQGNSA. The CDR3 length is 14 residues. Trimming removed 1 base from V and 4 bases from J; junction bases left unmatched: 3. The CDR3 here is CASSLVPGGYGYTF. The CDR3 DNA sequence: TGTGCCAGCAGCTTAGTCCCAGGGGGCTATGGCTACACCTTC. The variable domain in full, with the rest retrieved from reference TRBV7-2 and TRBJ1-2, is GAGVSQSPSNKVTEKGKDVELRCDPISGHTALYWYRQSLGQGLEFLIYFQGNSAPDKSGLPSDRFSAERTGGSVSTLTIQRTQQEDSAVYLCASSLVPGGYGYTFGSGTRLTVV.

The J gene is TRBJ2-3, the V gene TRBV5-1; D remains unclear. Looked up from germline, CDR1 is SGHRS and CDR2 is YFSETQ. CDR3 size: 15 residues. With 2 bases removed from V and 6 bases from J, the gap between germline ends came to 16 bases. CDR3 protein: CASSFSDDAVDTQYF. The CDR3 nucleotides read TGCGCCAGCAGCTTCAGCGACGATGCGGTGGATACGCAGTATTTT.

DNA of the CDR3: TGTGCCAGCAGCTTTGACAGGGCAGGAAGTGGCTACACCTTC. It yields the protein CASSFDRAGSGYTF. This chain links TRBV7-8 with TRBJ1-2, with 7 bases that match TRBD1. Trimming took 3 bases from V and 7 from J; bases not matched to a gene: 8. The germline V gene has CDR1 SGHVS and CDR2 FQNEAQ. CDR3 length equals 14 residues. The variable domain in full, with the rest retrieved from reference TRBV7-8 and TRBJ1-2, is GAGVSQSPRYKVAKRGQDVALRCDPISGHVSLFWYQQALGQGPEFLTYFQNEAQLDKSGLPSDRFFAERPEGSVSTLKIQRTQQEDSAVYLCASSFDRAGSGYTFGSGTRLTVV.

The rearrangement joins TRBV9 to TRBJ2-3; 7 bases map to TRBD1. The CDR3 spans 15 residues. The germline CDR1 and CDR2 sequences are SGDLS and YYNGEE. J was trimmed by 3 bases and V by 4 bases; bases with no gene match: 8. The chain's CDR3 is CASSPQGGATDTQYF. In DNA, the CDR3 is TGTGCCAGCAGCCCCCAAGGGGGCGCGACAGATACGCAGTATTTT.

This clone showed up just a few times. The chain combines TRBV6-5 with TRBJ2-5, with 8 bases matching TRBD2. V lost 5 bases and J lost 7; bases outside the gene matches: 6. CDR1 MNHEY and CDR2 SVGAGI come from the germline V gene. The CDR3 runs to 13 residues. CDR3 sequence: CASSRGGHGTQYF. CDR3 DNA: TGTGCCAGCAGTCGGGGGGGGCACGGGACCCAGTACTTC.

The V and J genes are TRBV25-1 and TRBJ2-2; 13 bases are a match to TRBD2. This CDR3 is 18 amino acids long. Germline assignment: CDR1 MGHDK and CDR2 SYGVNS. With 4 bases clipped from V and 2 bases from J, the junction kept 7 bases outside the gene matches. The DNA for the CDR3 is TGTGCCAGCAGTGCCTCACTAGCGGGAGGGTCCAACACCGGGGAGCTGTTTTTT. This encodes CASSASLAGGSNTGELFF.

The rearrangement uses TRBV19 and TRBJ1-4, with D uncertain. The CDR3 spans 16 residues. CDR1 and CDR2 from the germline V gene are LNHDA and SQIVND (reference sequence). V was clipped by 1 base and J by 0 bases, with 9 bases between them. The DNA for the CDR3 is TGTGCCAGTAGTATAGTCGGTACCACAACTAATGAAAAACTGTTTTTT. The encoded protein is CASSIVGTTTNEKLFF.

J is TRBJ2-1 and V is TRBV24-1; 8 bases are shared with TRBD1. Germline assignment: CDR1 KGHDR and CDR2 SFDVKD. This CDR3 is built from 17 residues. V lost 4 bases and J lost 7; bases outside the gene matches: 14. CDR3 DNA: TGTGCCACCAGTGAGTCCCCCGGGACAGGAGGATTTAATGAGCAGTTCTTC. Its translation: CATSESPGTGGFNEQFF.

The chain combines TRBV30 with TRBJ1-3, with TRBD1 as a possible D gene (6 bases). This CDR3 is built from 16 residues. Germline V CDR1 and CDR2: GTSNPN, SVGIG (reference sequence). Trimming pared 0 bases from V and 0 bases from J, leaving 12 bases between. The CDR3 is CAWSVLQGISGNTIYF. The CDR3 nucleotides read TGTGCCTGGAGTGTACTGCAGGGGATCTCTGGAAACACCATATATTTT.

The chain joins TRBV6-2 or TRBV6-3 to TRBJ2-5; 9 bases fit TRBD2. The CDR3 is made up of 15 amino acids. The V gene's germline CDR1 is MNHEY and CDR2 SVGEGT. The V and J ends lost 4 bases and 7 bases, in that order; junction bases with no gene match: 10. The CDR3: CASSSPGAGGVTQYF. The CDR3 DNA reads as TGTGCCAGCAGTTCCCCAGGAGCGGGAGGCGTGACCCAGTACTTC.

The chain has TRBV19 and TRBJ2-1, with TRBD2 matching 8 bases. The CDR3 runs to 16 residues. The V and J ends lost 5 bases and 7 bases, in that order; junction bases with no gene match: 13. CDR1 is LNHDA, CDR2 SQIVND, per germline (reference sequence). CDR3 sequence: CASSSESGGPYNEQFF. CDR3 DNA: TGTGCCAGTAGTTCTGAGTCGGGAGGGCCGTATAATGAGCAGTTCTTC.

This rearrangement joins TRBV3-1 (or the pseudogene TRBV3-2) to TRBJ2-2; 8 positions agree with TRBD1. Trimming at V came to 3 bases and at J to 4 bases, leaving 10 bases not matched to a gene. The CDR3 is 17 amino acids. The germline V gene encodes CDR1 LGHDT and CDR2 YNNKEL (reference sequence). The CDR3 region is CASSHPSRTGSTGELFF. DNA of the CDR3: TGTGCCAGCAGCCACCCATCCAGGACAGGGAGCACCGGGGAGCTGTTTTTT.